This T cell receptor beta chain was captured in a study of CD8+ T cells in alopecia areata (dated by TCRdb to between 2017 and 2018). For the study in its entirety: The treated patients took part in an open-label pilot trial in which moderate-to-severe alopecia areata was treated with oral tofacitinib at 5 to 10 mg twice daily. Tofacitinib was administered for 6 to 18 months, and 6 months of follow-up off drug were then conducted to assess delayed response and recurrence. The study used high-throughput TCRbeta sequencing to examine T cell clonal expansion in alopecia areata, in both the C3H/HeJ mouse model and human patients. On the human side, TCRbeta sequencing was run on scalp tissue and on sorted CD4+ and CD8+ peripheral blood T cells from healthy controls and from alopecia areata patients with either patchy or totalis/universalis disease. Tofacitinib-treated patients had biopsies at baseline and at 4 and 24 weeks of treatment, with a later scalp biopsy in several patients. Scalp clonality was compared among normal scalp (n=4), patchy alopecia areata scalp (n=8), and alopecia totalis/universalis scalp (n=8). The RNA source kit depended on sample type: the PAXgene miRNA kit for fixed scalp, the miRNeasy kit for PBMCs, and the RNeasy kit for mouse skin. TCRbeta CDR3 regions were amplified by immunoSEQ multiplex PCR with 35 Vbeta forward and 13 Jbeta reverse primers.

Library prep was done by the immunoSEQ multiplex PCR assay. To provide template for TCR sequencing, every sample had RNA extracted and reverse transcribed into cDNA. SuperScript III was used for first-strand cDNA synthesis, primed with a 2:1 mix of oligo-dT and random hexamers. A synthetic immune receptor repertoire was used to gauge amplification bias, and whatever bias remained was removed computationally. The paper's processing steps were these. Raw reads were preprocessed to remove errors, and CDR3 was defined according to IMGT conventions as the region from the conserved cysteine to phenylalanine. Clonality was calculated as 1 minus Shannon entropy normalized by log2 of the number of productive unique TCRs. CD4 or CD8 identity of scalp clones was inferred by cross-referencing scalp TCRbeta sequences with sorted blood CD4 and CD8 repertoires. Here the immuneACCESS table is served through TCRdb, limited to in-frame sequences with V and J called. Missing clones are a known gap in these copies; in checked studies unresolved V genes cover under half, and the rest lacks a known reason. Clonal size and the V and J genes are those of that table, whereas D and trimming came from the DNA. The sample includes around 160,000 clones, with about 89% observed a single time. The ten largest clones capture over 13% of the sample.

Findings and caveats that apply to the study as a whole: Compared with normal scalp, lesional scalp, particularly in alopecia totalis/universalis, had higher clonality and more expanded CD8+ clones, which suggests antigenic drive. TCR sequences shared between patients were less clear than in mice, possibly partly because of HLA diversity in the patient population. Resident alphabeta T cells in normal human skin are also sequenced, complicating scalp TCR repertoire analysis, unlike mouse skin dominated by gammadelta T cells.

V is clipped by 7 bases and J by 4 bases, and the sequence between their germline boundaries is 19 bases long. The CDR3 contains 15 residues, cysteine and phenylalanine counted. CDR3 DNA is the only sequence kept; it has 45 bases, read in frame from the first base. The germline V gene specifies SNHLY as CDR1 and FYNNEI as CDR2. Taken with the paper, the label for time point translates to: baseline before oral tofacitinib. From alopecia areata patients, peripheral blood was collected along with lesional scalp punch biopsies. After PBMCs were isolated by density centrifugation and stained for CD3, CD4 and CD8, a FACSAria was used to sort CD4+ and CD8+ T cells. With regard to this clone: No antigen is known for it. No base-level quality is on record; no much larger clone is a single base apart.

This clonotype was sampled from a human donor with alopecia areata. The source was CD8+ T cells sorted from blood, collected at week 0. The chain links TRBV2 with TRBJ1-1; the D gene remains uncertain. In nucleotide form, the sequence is TGTGCCAGCAAAGCGAGGGTATCGACGACCACTGAAGCTTTCTTT. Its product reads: CASKARVSTTTEAFF.